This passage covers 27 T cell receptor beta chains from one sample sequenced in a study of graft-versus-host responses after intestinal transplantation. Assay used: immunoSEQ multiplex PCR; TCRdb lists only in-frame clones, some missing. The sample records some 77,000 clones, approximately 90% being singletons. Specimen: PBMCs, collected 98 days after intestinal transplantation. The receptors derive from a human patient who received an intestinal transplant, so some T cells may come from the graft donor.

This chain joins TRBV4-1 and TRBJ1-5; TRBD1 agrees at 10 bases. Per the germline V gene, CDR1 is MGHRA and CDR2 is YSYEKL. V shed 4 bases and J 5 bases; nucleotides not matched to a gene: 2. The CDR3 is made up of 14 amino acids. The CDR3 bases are TGCGCCAGCAGCCCCGGACAGGGGGATCAGCCCCAGCATTTT. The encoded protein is CASSPGQGDQPQHF.

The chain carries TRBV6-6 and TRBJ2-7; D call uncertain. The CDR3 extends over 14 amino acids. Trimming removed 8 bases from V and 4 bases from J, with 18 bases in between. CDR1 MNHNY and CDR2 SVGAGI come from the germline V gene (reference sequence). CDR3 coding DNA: TGTGCCAGCGAGGCAGTGCCAGGAGATTACGAGCAGTACTTC. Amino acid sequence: CASEAVPGDYEQYF.

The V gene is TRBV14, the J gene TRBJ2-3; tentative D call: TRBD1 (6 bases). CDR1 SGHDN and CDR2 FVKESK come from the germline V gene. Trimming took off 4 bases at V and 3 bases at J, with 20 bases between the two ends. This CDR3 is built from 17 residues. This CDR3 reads CASSRLLPERGTDTQYF. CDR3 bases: TGTGCCAGCAGCCGACTTCTTCCGGAGAGGGGGACAGATACGCAGTATTTT. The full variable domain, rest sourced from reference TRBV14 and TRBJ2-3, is EAGVTQFPSHSVIEKGQTVTLRCDPISGHDNLYWYRRVMGKEIKFLLHFVKESKQDESGMPNNRFLAERTGGTYSTLKVQPAELEDSGVYFCASSRLLPERGTDTQYFGPGTRLTVL.

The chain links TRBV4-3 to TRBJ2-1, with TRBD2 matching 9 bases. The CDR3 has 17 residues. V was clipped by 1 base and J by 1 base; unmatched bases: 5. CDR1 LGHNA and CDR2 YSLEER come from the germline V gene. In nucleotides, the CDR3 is TGCGCCAGCAGCCAAGTAGCCCTAGCGGGGTCCTACAATGAGCAGTTCTTC. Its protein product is CASSQVALAGSYNEQFF.

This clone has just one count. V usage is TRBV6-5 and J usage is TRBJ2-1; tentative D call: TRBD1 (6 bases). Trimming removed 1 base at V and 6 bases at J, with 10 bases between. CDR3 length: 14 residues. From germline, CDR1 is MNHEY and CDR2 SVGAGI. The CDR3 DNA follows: TGTGCCAGCAGTTACTTCGGACAGATCAATGAGCAGTTCTTC. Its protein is CASSYFGQINEQFF.

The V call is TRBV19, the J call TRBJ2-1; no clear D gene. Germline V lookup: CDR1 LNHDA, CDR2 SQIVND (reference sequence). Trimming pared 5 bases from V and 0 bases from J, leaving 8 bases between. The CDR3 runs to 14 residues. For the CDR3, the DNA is TGTGCCAGTAGTTGGAAGAGCTCCTACAATGAGCAGTTCTTC. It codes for CASSWKSSYNEQFF.

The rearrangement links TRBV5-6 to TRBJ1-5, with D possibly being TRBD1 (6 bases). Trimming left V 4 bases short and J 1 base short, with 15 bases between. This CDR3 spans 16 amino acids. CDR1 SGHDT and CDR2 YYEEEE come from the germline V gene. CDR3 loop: CASSGLQGTSNQPQHF. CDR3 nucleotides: TGTGCCAGCAGCGGATTACAGGGAACCAGCAATCAGCCCCAGCATTTT.

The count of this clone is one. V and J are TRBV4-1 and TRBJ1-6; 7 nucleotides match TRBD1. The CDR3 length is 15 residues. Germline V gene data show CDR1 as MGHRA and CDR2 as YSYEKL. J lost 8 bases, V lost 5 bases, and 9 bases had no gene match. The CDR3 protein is CASSSRDSFYSPLHF. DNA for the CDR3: TGCGCCAGCAGCTCCCGGGACAGCTTTTATTCACCCCTCCACTTT.

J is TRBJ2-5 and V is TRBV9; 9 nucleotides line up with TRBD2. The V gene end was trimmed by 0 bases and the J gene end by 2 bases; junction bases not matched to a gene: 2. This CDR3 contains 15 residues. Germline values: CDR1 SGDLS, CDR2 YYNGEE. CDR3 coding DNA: TGTGCCAGCAGCGTAGACGCGGGGGGGCAAGAGACCCAGTACTTC. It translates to CASSVDAGGQETQYF.

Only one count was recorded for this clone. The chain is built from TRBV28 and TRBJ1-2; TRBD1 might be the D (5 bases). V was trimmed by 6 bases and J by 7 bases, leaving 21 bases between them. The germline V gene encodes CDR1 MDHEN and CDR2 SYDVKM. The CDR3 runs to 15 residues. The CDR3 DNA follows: TGTGCCAGCAGCCGGCCCCTGGGGCGAATCGGTGGCTACACCTTC. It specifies CASSRPLGRIGGYTF.

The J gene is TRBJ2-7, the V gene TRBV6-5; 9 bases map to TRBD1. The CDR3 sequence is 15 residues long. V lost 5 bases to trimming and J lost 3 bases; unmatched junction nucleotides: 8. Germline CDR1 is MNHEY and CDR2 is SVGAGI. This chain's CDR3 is CASSQPGQGYYEQYF. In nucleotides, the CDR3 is TGTGCCAGCAGTCAACCGGGACAGGGTTACTACGAGCAGTACTTC.

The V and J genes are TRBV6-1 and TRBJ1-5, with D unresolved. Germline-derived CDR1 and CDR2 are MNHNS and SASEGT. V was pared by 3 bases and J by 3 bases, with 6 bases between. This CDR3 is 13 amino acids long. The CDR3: CASSERDNQPQHF. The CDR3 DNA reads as TGTGCCAGCAGTGAGAGGGACAATCAGCCCCAGCATTTT.

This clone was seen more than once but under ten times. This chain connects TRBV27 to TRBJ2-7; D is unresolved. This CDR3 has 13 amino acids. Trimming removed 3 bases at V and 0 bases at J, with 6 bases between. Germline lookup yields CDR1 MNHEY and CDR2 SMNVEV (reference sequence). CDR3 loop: CASSFTNSYEQYF. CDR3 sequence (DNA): TGTGCCAGCAGTTTCACAAACTCCTACGAGCAGTACTTC.

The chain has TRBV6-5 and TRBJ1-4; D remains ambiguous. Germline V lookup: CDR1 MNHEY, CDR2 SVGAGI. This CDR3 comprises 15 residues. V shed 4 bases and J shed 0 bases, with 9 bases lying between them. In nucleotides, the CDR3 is TGTGCCAGCAGTTCTGCTCGAACAACTAATGAAAAACTGTTTTTT. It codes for CASSSARTTNEKLFF.

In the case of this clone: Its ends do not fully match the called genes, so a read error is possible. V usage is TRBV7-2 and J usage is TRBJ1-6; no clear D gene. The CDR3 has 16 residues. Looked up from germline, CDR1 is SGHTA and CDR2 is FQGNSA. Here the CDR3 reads CASSLVAGRNGSPPHF. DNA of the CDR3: TGTGCCAGCAGCTTAGTAGCCGGGCGTAACGGTTCACCCCCCCACTTT. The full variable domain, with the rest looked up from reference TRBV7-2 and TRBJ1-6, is GAGVSQSPSNKVTEKGKDVELRCDPISGHTALYWYRQSLGQGLEFLIYFQGNSAPDKSGLPSDRFSAERTGGSVSTLTIQRTQQEDSAVYLCASSLVAGRNGSPPHFGNGTRLTVT.

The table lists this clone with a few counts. CDR3 bases: TGTGCCAGCAGTGGGGACAGGGACTATGGCTACACCTTC. Translating it yields CASSGDRDYGYTF. V and J are TRBV2 and TRBJ1-2; 9 nucleotides agree with TRBD1. CDR3 size: 13 residues. The junction had 0 bases not matched to a gene; V was cut back by 4 bases and J by 3 bases. Germline CDR1 reads SNHLY; CDR2 reads FYNNEI. The full variable domain, in which reference TRBV2 and TRBJ1-2 provide the parts outside the CDR3, is EPEVTQTPSHQVTQMGQEVILRCVPISNHLYFYWYRQILGQKVEFLVSFYNNEISEKSEIFDDQFSVERPDGSNFTLKIRSTKLEDSAMYFCASSGDRDYGYTFGSGTRLTVV.

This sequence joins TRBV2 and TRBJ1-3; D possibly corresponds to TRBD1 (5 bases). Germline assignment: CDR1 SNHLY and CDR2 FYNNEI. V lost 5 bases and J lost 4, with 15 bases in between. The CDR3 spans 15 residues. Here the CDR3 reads CASSLGEGRGNTIYF. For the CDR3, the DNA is TGTGCCAGCAGTCTTGGGGAGGGGAGAGGAAACACCATATATTTT.

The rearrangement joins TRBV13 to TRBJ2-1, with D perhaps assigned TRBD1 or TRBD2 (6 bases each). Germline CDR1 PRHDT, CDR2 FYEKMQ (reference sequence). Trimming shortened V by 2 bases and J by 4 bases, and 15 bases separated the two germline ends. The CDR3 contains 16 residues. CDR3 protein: CASSLIGRGRYNEQFF. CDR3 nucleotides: TGTGCCAGCAGCTTAATAGGCCGGGGGCGGTACAATGAGCAGTTCTTC.

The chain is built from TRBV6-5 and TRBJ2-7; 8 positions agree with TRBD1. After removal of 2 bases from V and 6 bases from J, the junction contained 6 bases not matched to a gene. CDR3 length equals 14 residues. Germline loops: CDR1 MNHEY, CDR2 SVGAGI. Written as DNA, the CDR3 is TGTGCCAGCAGTTACAGTACAGGGGGTCTCGAGCAGTACTTC. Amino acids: CASSYSTGGLEQYF.

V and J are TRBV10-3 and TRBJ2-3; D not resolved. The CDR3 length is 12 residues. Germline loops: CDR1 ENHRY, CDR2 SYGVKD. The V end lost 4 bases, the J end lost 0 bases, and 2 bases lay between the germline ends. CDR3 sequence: CAISASTDTQYF. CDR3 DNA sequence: TGTGCCATCAGTGCTAGCACAGATACGCAGTATTTT.

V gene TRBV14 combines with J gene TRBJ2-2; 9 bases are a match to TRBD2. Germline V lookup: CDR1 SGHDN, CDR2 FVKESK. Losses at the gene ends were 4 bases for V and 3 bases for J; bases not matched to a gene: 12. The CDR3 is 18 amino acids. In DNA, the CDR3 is TGTGCCAGCAGCCCTTCCCCGGGACTAGCAAGGGACACCGGGGAGCTGTTTTTT. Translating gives CASSPSPGLARDTGELFF.

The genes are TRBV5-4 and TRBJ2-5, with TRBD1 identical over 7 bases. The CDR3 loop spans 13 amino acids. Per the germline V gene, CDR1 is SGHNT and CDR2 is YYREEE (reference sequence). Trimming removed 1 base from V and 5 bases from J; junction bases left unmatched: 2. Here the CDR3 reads CASSLNRGETQYF. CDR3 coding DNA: TGTGCCAGCAGCTTGAACAGGGGCGAGACCCAGTACTTC.

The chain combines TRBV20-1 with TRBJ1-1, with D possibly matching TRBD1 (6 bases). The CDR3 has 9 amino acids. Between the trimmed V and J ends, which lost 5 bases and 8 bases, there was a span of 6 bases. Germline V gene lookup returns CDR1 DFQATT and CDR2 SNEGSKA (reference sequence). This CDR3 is CSADREAFF. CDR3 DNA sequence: TGCAGTGCTGACAGGGAAGCTTTCTTT.

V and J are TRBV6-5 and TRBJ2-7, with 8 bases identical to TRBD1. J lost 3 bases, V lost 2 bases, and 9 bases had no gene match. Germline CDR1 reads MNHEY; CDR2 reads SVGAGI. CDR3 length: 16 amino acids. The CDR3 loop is CASSYLPRTGNYEQYF. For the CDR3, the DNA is TGTGCCAGCAGTTACCTCCCCAGGACAGGGAACTACGAGCAGTACTTC.

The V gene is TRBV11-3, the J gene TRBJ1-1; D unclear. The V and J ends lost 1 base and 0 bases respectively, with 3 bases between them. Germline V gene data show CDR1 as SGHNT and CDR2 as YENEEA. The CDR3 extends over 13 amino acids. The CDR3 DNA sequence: TGTGCCAGCAGCTTAGCTCTGAACACTGAAGCTTTCTTT. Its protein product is CASSLALNTEAFF.

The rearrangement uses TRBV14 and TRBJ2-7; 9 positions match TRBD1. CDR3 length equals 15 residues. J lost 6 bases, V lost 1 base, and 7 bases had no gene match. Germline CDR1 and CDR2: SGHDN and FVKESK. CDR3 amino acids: CASSQAPQGAGEQYF. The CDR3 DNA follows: TGTGCCAGCAGCCAAGCTCCACAGGGGGCGGGCGAGCAGTACTTC.

The CDR3 reads CASSKVITLNTGELFF. The CDR3, as DNA: TGTGCCAGCAGCAAAGTGATAACTTTGAACACCGGGGAGCTGTTTTTT. The chain carries TRBV21-1 and TRBJ2-2; TRBD2, the table's D call, was not compared with the DNA. TRBV21-1 is designated a pseudogene. This CDR3 spans 16 amino acids.